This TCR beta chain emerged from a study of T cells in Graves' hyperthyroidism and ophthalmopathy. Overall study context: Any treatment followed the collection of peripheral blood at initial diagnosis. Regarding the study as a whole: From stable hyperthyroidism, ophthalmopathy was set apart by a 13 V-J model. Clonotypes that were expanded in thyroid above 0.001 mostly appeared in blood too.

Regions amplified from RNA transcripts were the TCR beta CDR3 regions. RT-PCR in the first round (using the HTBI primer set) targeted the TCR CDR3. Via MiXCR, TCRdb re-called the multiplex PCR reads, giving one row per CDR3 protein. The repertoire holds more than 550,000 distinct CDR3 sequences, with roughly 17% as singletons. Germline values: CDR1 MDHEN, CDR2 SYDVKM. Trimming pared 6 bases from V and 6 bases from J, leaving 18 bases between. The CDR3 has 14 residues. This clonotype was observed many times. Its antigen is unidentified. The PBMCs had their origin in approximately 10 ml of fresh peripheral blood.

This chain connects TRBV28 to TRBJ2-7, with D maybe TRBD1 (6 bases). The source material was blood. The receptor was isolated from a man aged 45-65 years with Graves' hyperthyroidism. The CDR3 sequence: CASRGAGLSGEQYF. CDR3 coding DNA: TGTGCCAGCAGGGGGGCAGGGCTGTCTGGCGAGCAGTACTTC.